The subject of this entry is one T cell receptor (beta chain). This record comes from a study of blood T cell repertoires in COVID-19. Looking at the study overall: Spain, Italy and the United States supplied samples that represented acute and convalescent COVID-19. T cells, B-cell-depleted T cells, or PBMCs supplied cDNA or gDNA.

Germline CDR1 MDHEN, CDR2 SYDVKM. Deletions cut 1 base from V and 8 bases from J, with 8 bases between. The CDR3 has 12 residues. Per the study methods: Quantification of nucleated cells was approximated via reference gene primer amplification. Libraries were prepared by immunoSEQ multiplex PCR; TCRdb keeps only in-frame clonotypes and omits some of them. D and trimming were read from the DNA, whereas the V and J calls and clone size are those reported in that table. Of fewer than 250,000 clones in the sample, roughly 80% were seen once. The source is a woman at least 80 years old with acute or convalescent COVID-19. The chain recombines TRBV28 with TRBJ1-2; D is unclear. Sequencing was performed on peripheral blood. CDR3 residues: CASSLSARGYTF. As DNA, the CDR3 is TGTGCCAGCAGTTTATCCGCCAGGGGCTACACCTTC.